These 32 T cell receptor beta chains were all obtained from the same sample, sequenced in a study of T cell repertoires in ileal Crohn's disease. Sample time point: neoterminal ileum biopsy at postoperative endoscopy, about 6 months after surgery. Here immunoSEQ multiplex PCR was the method, and the copy in TCRdb shows in-frame clones only, minus some. The sample includes roughly 4,100 clones, around 82% of them seen just once. Sequenced material: ileal tissue. These receptors were obtained from an adult with Crohn's disease.

This clone turned up a few times. The chain couples TRBV5-1 to TRBJ1-2; D gene uncertain. Germline V gives CDR1 SGHRS, CDR2 YFSETQ. Trimming removed 9 bases from V and 2 bases from J, with 14 bases in between. The CDR3 runs to 13 residues. In nucleotides, the CDR3 is TGCGCCACGAGAGACCGGGAAAACTATGGCTACACCTTC. It encodes CATRDRENYGYTF.

This rearrangement joins TRBV4-3 to TRBJ1-1, with D possibly matching TRBD1 (5 bases). Germline V gene sequence: CDR1 LGHNA, CDR2 YSLEER. V was shortened by 2 bases and J by 1 base, with 23 bases between the two germline ends. The CDR3 is 19 amino acids. CDR3 sequence reads: CASSQIRAGSGAGNTEAFF. CDR3 sequence (DNA): TGCGCCAGCAGCCAAATAAGGGCGGGGAGTGGGGCGGGGAACACTGAAGCTTTCTTT.

J is TRBJ2-1 and V is TRBV9, with D perhaps TRBD2 (5 bases). CDR3 size: 16 residues. Per the germline V gene, CDR1 is SGDLS and CDR2 is YYNGEE. Trimming stripped 5 bases from V and 0 bases from J, with 15 bases between. As DNA, the CDR3 is TGTGCCAGCAGTATCACCGGGGTGAGCTCCTACAATGAGCAGTTCTTC. Its protein is CASSITGVSSYNEQFF. Complete variable domain (other parts from reference TRBV9 and TRBJ2-1): DSGVTQTPKHLITATGQRVTLRCSPRSGDLSVYWYQQSLDQGLQFLIQYYNGEERAKGNILERFSAQQFPDLHSELNLSSLELGDSALYFCASSITGVSSYNEQFFGPGTRLTVL.

This chain joins TRBV5-4 and TRBJ2-5; 9 bases map to TRBD2. Germline V CDR1 and CDR2: SGHNT, YYREEE (reference sequence). The CDR3 has 15 amino acids. V shed 0 bases, J shed 4 bases, and the junction held 4 bases outside the gene matches. The CDR3: CASSLGGGAGETQYF. CDR3 bases: TGTGCCAGCAGCTTGGGCGGGGGGGCCGGAGAGACCCAGTACTTC.

As DNA, the CDR3 is TGTGCCAGCAGCTCATTCGGGGAGCCCCAGCATTTT. Residues: CASSSFGEPQHF. This chain connects TRBV7-9 to TRBJ1-5; D not certain. The CDR3 covers 12 residues. The germline gives CDR1 SEHNR, CDR2 FQNEAQ (reference sequence). With 4 bases removed from V and 8 bases from J, the gap between germline ends came to 9 bases.

This clone was observed a single time. The rearrangement joins TRBV28 to TRBJ2-7, with 7 bases that match TRBD1. V shed 8 bases and J 3 bases; nucleotides not matched to a gene: 19. CDR3 length: 17 residues. Germline CDR1 is MDHEN and CDR2 is SYDVKM. The CDR3 loop is CASPIPLDRESNYEQYF. CDR3 DNA: TGTGCCAGCCCAATTCCTCTCGACAGGGAGAGTAACTACGAGCAGTACTTC.

The chain joins TRBV11-3 to TRBJ2-1, with D perhaps TRBD2 (5 bases). CDR1 is SGHNT, CDR2 YENEEA, per germline. This CDR3 spans 13 amino acids. Trimming shortened V by 5 bases and J by 9 bases, and 14 bases separated the two germline ends. For the CDR3, the DNA is TGTGCCAGCAGCGTCCAACCCAGCGGTGAGCAGTTCTTC. Amino acids: CASSVQPSGEQFF.

This sequence joins TRBV6-5 and TRBJ2-7; TRBD2 matches at 9 bases. In germline, CDR1 is MNHEY, CDR2 SVGAGI. V was pared by 4 bases and J by 6 bases, with 7 bases of the junction left unmatched. There are 14 residues in the CDR3. In nucleotides, the CDR3 is TGTGCCAGCAGTTCCGAGCGGGGGGTGGGCGAGCAGTACTTC. Amino acids: CASSSERGVGEQYF.

The chain couples TRBV5-1 to TRBJ1-3; 7 nucleotides align to TRBD1. The V and J ends lost 0 bases and 7 bases, in that order; junction bases with no gene match: 7. CDR1 is SGHRS and CDR2 is YFSETQ in the germline V gene. This CDR3 has 15 residues. CDR3 coding DNA: TGCGCCAGCAGCTTGGGCTCAGGGGGGTTCAACACCATATATTTT. It specifies CASSLGSGGFNTIYF.

The chain employs TRBV6-1 and TRBJ2-5; tentative D call: TRBD2 (5 bases). The germline V gene encodes CDR1 MNHNS and CDR2 SASEGT. V shed 6 bases and J shed 5 bases, with 13 bases lying between them. The CDR3 has 13 residues. Here the CDR3 reads CASRKRSIETQYF. The CDR3 nucleotides read TGTGCCAGCAGAAAGCGGTCTATTGAGACCCAGTACTTC.

This clone occurred once. This chain joins TRBV28 and TRBJ2-5; 7 bases agree with TRBD1. Germline CDR1 reads MDHEN; CDR2 reads SYDVKM. This CDR3 comprises 13 residues. The CDR3 nucleotides are TGTGCAGGGGGCGCGGGCCCCGGAGAGACCCAGTACTTC. Translated, it gives CAGGAGPGETQYF.

By share, this clone ranks as medium-sized. The chain has TRBV2 and TRBJ1-2; possible D gene TRBD1, 5 bases. CDR1 is SNHLY and CDR2 is FYNNEI in the germline V gene. V was trimmed by 2 bases and J by 2 bases, leaving 12 bases between them. The CDR3 contains 15 residues. The CDR3 DNA reads as TGTGCCAGCAGTGAATTTCGGGGGAGAAACTATGGCTACACCTTC. Residues: CASSEFRGRNYGYTF.

The sample holds a few counts of this clone. CDR3 amino acids: CASSPPTGVNYGYTF. CDR3 coding DNA: TGCGCCAGCAGCCCACCGACAGGGGTTAACTATGGCTACACCTTC. The chain links TRBV4-1 to TRBJ1-2, with TRBD1 matching over 8 bases. After removal of 4 bases from V and 1 base from J, the junction contained 5 bases not matched to a gene. This CDR3 contains 15 residues. The germline CDR1 and CDR2 sequences are MGHRA and YSYEKL.

This clone was recorded once. The rearrangement links TRBV7-4 to TRBJ2-7; 7 bases are a match to TRBD2. CDR3 length equals 17 residues. V was clipped by 5 bases and J by 1 base; unmatched bases: 14. Per the germline V gene, CDR1 is SGHVT and CDR2 is SQSDAQ. As DNA, the CDR3 is TGTGCCAGCAGCAAAAGAGTGGCGGGGGACCCGTCCTACGAGCAGTACTTC. Amino acid sequence: CASSKRVAGDPSYEQYF.

The chain links TRBV18 to TRBJ1-2; the D gene is possibly TRBD1 (5 bases). The CDR3 runs to 16 residues. Trimming pared 3 bases from V and 10 bases from J, leaving 24 bases between. Germline CDR1 KGHSH, CDR2 LQKENI. The CDR3 region is CASSPQLGGRSLNYTF. DNA for the CDR3: TGTGCCAGCTCACCCCAATTGGGGGGGAGAAGTCTGAACTACACCTTC.

The chain employs TRBV11-2 and TRBJ1-3, with D tentatively TRBD1 (5 bases). CDR3 length: 14 amino acids. V gave up 5 bases and J gave up 2 bases, with 10 bases separating them. Looked up from germline, CDR1 is SGHAT and CDR2 is FQNNGV. This CDR3 is CASSPTGAGNTIYF. For the CDR3, the DNA is TGTGCCAGCAGCCCTACGGGGGCTGGAAACACCATATATTTT. Full variable domain (missing parts from reference TRBV11-2 and TRBJ1-3): EAGVAQSPRYKIIEKRQSVAFWCNPISGHATLYWYQQILGQGPKLLIQFQNNGVVDDSQLPKDRFSAERLKGVDSTLKIQPAKLEDSAVYLCASSPTGAGNTIYFGEGSWLTVV.

The chain recombines TRBV2 with TRBJ2-5; D is possibly TRBD2 (5 bases). V was pared by 8 bases and J by 0 bases, with 7 bases between. Per germline, CDR1 SNHLY and CDR2 FYNNEI. The CDR3 sequence is 12 residues long. The CDR3, as DNA: TGTGCCAGCGAGGGATACCAAGAGACCCAGTACTTC. Translation gives CASEGYQETQYF.

The rearrangement uses TRBV9 and TRBJ1-1, with D possibly matching TRBD1 (5 bases). Germline V lookup: CDR1 SGDLS, CDR2 YYNGEE. There are 15 residues in the CDR3. Trimming pared 4 bases from V and 1 base from J, leaving 14 bases between. CDR3 sequence (DNA): TGTGCCAGCAGCCCCTTCGTTACAGGGAACACTGAAGCTTTCTTT. Translation: CASSPFVTGNTEAFF.

This chain connects TRBV14 to TRBJ2-5; D gene uncertain. This CDR3 spans 12 amino acids. V lost 3 bases, J lost 5 bases, and 7 bases lay in between. Germline loops: CDR1 SGHDN, CDR2 FVKESK. CDR3 nucleotide sequence: TGTGCCAGCAGCCAGCTCCGGGAGACCCAGTACTTC. This sequence encodes CASSQLRETQYF.

This sequence joins TRBV4-3 and TRBJ1-4, with D perhaps TRBD1 (5 bases). The germline V gene encodes CDR1 LGHNA and CDR2 YSLEER. The V and J ends lost 4 bases and 7 bases respectively, with 19 bases between them. This CDR3 has 16 amino acids. The CDR3 sequence is CASSPFGRGIGEKLFF. The CDR3 nucleotides are TGCGCCAGCAGCCCCTTCGGTCGGGGGATTGGTGAAAAACTGTTTTTT.

The chain recombines TRBV6-5 with TRBJ1-2, with D unresolved. The CDR3 extends over 14 amino acids. CDR1 is MNHEY and CDR2 is SVGAGI in the germline V gene. With 4 bases removed from V and 8 bases from J, the gap between germline ends came to 17 bases. The CDR3 is CASSSPFSLGGYTF. The CDR3, as DNA: TGTGCCAGCAGTTCACCCTTCTCCCTCGGGGGCTACACCTTC.

About this clone: Germline is not matched at one junction end, which may reflect a read error. The CDR3 protein is CASSAVGGGKDTQYF. The CDR3 coding sequence is TGTGCTAGCAGCGCAGTCGGCGGGGGGAAAGATACGCAGTATTTT. The J gene is TRBJ2-3, the V gene TRBV7-7, with 8 bases lining up with TRBD2. CDR1 is SSHAT and CDR2 is FNYEAQ in the germline V gene (reference sequence). The CDR3 is 15 amino acids.

A remark on this clone: Distinct nucleotide sequences in the sample also encode this CDR3. This chain joins TRBV11-2 and TRBJ1-1; 8 bases fit TRBD1. Unmatched junction bases numbered 3, after V lost 2 bases and J lost 1 base. CDR1 SGHAT and CDR2 FQNNGV come from the germline V gene. The CDR3 is made up of 15 amino acids. The chain's CDR3 is CASSLTGGTNTEAFF. CDR3 nucleotide sequence: TGTGCCAGCAGCTTAACAGGGGGGACGAACACTGAAGCTTTCTTT.

The genes are TRBV4-2 and TRBJ1-2; TRBD1 might be the D (5 bases). The CDR3 consists of 14 residues. Trimming left V 4 bases short and J 6 bases short, with 15 bases between. CDR1 LGHNA and CDR2 YNFKEQ come from the germline V gene. The CDR3 loop reads CASSPHGGNNGYTF. As DNA, the CDR3 is TGTGCCAGCAGCCCTCACGGGGGGAATAATGGCTACACCTTC.

This chain uses TRBV30 with TRBJ1-6; no firm D call. The length of the CDR3 is 13 residues. The V gene lost 4 bases and the J gene lost 6 bases, with 10 bases spanning the gap. Per germline, CDR1 GTSNPN and CDR2 SVGIG (reference sequence). The CDR3 protein is CAWTAGLNSPLHF. The CDR3 DNA follows: TGTGCCTGGACGGCGGGTCTTAATTCACCCCTCCACTTT.

J is TRBJ1-1 and V is TRBV4-3; a weak D match, TRBD1 (6 bases). Germline CDR1 and CDR2: LGHNA and YSLEER. V was pared by 3 bases and J by 4 bases, with 12 bases between. This CDR3 region has 14 residues. CDR3 nucleotide sequence: TGCGCCAGCAGCCATGATAACAGGGTCACTGAAGCTTTCTTT. Its translation is CASSHDNRVTEAFF.

The J gene is TRBJ1-2, the V gene TRBV4-2; weak D call: TRBD1 (5 bases). Germline V gene sequence: CDR1 LGHNA, CDR2 YNFKEQ. Trimming left V 1 base short and J 5 bases short, with 11 bases between. The CDR3 spans 14 residues. This CDR3 reads CASSQVGRGYGYTF. Written as DNA, the CDR3 is TGTGCCAGCAGCCAAGTAGGCCGGGGGTATGGCTACACCTTC.

The sample holds a few counts of this clone. The gene calls are TRBV9 and TRBJ1-6, with D unresolved. V dropped 0 bases and J dropped 11 bases, with 9 bases sitting between them. The CDR3 has 13 amino acids. CDR1 and CDR2 (germline): SGDLS, YYNGEE. CDR3 sequence (DNA): TGTGCCAGCAGCGTAGGGGCCTCTACACCCCTCCACTTT. Its translation: CASSVGASTPLHF.

The genes are TRBV15 and TRBJ1-1; the D gene is possibly TRBD1 (6 bases). V was shortened by 5 bases and J by 3 bases, with 16 bases between the two germline ends. Germline CDR1 and CDR2: LNHNV and YYDKDF (reference sequence). The CDR3 has 15 residues. The CDR3 sequence is CATSPGGGRDTEAFF. DNA of the CDR3: TGTGCCACCAGCCCCGGGGGGGGCAGGGACACTGAAGCTTTCTTT.

The chain couples TRBV9 to TRBJ1-5; D perhaps matches TRBD1 (6 bases). This CDR3 spans 15 amino acids. Trimming took 7 bases from V and 1 from J, leaving 15 bases between them. Germline V lookup: CDR1 SGDLS, CDR2 YYNGEE. The CDR3 nucleotides read TGTGCCAGCGGAGAGGGGGGGCCCAGCAATCAGCCCCAGCATTTT. It translates to CASGEGGPSNQPQHF.

J is TRBJ1-2 and V is TRBV5-1; a possible D gene is TRBD1 (5 bases). Germline lookup yields CDR1 SGHRS and CDR2 YFSETQ. The length of the CDR3 is 14 residues. Trimming removed 4 bases at V and 6 bases at J, with 16 bases between. This CDR3 is CASSHDRVDHGYTF. CDR3 nucleotides: TGCGCCAGCAGCCATGACAGAGTGGATCATGGCTACACCTTC.

V usage is TRBV6-1 and J usage is TRBJ1-1, with D unclear. Per germline, CDR1 MNHNS and CDR2 SASEGT. V was trimmed by 8 bases and J by 0 bases, leaving 13 bases between them. This CDR3 is 14 amino acids long. In nucleotides, the CDR3 is TGTGCCAGCGATCAGGTCCCGCTGAACACTGAAGCTTTCTTT. Encoded protein: CASDQVPLNTEAFF.